The 17 T cell receptor beta chains below all came from one sample that was sequenced in a study of cytomegalovirus exposure and HLA in healthy donors. Vbeta (60) and Jbeta (13) primers were used in the PCR. The method was immunoSEQ multiplex PCR; TCRdb's version includes in-frame clones alone and lacks a portion of them. The repertoire holds about 110,000 clones, with around 76% as singletons. Sequencing was carried out using PBMCs. The receptors were sampled from a man between 25 and 39 years old in good health and CMV-seropositive.

The rearrangement links TRBV30 to TRBJ1-3; TRBD2 matches 7 bases. The J call is doubtful: the DNA matches TRBJ2-2 better. The germline CDR1 and CDR2 sequences are GTSNPN and SVGIG (reference sequence). This CDR3 is built from 14 residues. In DNA, the CDR3 is TGTGCCTGGGGGGCGGGGGTGAACACCGGGGAGCTGTTTTTT. It is translated as CAWGAGVNTGELFF.

This rearrangement joins TRBV27 to TRBJ1-2; D might be TRBD1 (6 bases). V lost 6 bases and J 4 bases, leaving 18 bases between the germline ends. This CDR3 has 15 amino acids. CDR1 is MNHEY, CDR2 SMNVEV, per germline (reference sequence). CDR3 in DNA: TGTGCCAGCAGCGTAACGACAGGATCTGCCTATGGCTACACCTTC. This encodes CASSVTTGSAYGYTF.

The V and J genes are TRBV2 and TRBJ2-1; the match to TRBD2 covers 12 bases. Germline values: CDR1 SNHLY, CDR2 FYNNEI. This CDR3 has 15 residues. The V gene end was trimmed by 2 bases and the J gene end by 7 bases; junction bases not matched to a gene: 3. CDR3 residues: CASSERLAGGNEQFF. In DNA, the CDR3 is TGTGCCAGCAGTGAAAGGCTAGCGGGGGGGAATGAGCAGTTCTTC. The full variable domain, rest sourced from reference TRBV2 and TRBJ2-1, is EPEVTQTPSHQVTQMGQEVILRCVPISNHLYFYWYRQILGQKVEFLVSFYNNEISEKSEIFDDQFSVERPDGSNFTLKIRSTKLEDSAMYFCASSERLAGGNEQFFGPGTRLTVL.

V is TRBV9 and J is TRBJ1-5; TRBD1 agrees at 9 bases. The CDR3 contains 16 residues. In germline, CDR1 is SGDLS, CDR2 YYNGEE. With V trimmed by 4 bases and J by 3 bases, 8 bases remained unmatched. CDR3 sequence reads: CASSPAGTGHNQPQHF. CDR3 sequence (DNA): TGTGCCAGCAGCCCCGCCGGGACAGGGCACAATCAGCCCCAGCATTTT.

J is TRBJ1-5 and V is TRBV2; D remains ambiguous. The CDR3 is made up of 16 amino acids. Germline V gene lookup returns CDR1 SNHLY and CDR2 FYNNEI. Deletions cut 2 bases from V and 0 bases from J, with 11 bases between. Written as DNA, the CDR3 is TGTGCCAGCAGTGAAAATCCCGGGGTTAGCAATCAGCCCCAGCATTTT. Its protein is CASSENPGVSNQPQHF.

The chain combines TRBV5-8 with TRBJ1-5; D ambiguous. This CDR3 contains 16 residues. Trimming stripped 1 base from V and 0 bases from J, with 11 bases between. The germline V gene encodes CDR1 SGHTS and CDR2 YDEGEE. CDR3 sequence: CASSLRGSYSNQPQHF. CDR3 nucleotide sequence: TGTGCCAGCAGCTTGCGGGGTAGCTATAGCAATCAGCCCCAGCATTTT.

Notes on this clone: At one end, the junction sequence differs from germline, possibly due to a read error. The gene calls are TRBV7-9 and TRBJ1-5; no clear D gene. The germline gives CDR1 SEHNR, CDR2 FQNEAQ (reference sequence). The CDR3 extends over 17 amino acids. The CDR3 DNA follows: TGTTCCAGCAGCTTAGAGTCGGCCACAGATAGCAATCAGCCCCAGCATTTT. Protein product: CSSSLESATDSNQPQHF.

The V call is TRBV5-1, the J call TRBJ1-2; the D gene is possibly TRBD1 (5 bases). Germline V lookup: CDR1 SGHRS, CDR2 YFSETQ. This CDR3 is 12 amino acids long. Trimming stripped 4 bases from V and 7 bases from J, with 11 bases between. CDR3 DNA: TGCGCCAGCAGCCTGGGGCAGGTTGGCTACACCTTC. Amino acid sequence: CASSLGQVGYTF.

The chain's CDR3 is CASSLREINEQFF. CDR3 bases: TGTGCCAGCAGTTTGAGAGAAATTAATGAGCAGTTCTTC. V gene TRBV27 combines with J gene TRBJ2-1, with unresolved D. Germline CDR1 and CDR2: MNHEY and SMNVEV (reference sequence). The V and J ends lost 3 bases and 7 bases respectively, with 10 bases between them. This CDR3 region has 13 residues.

The rearrangement links TRBV6-1 to TRBJ2-4; TRBD1 aligns across 7 bases. The length of the CDR3 is 15 residues. The V gene end was trimmed by 7 bases and the J gene end by 12 bases; junction bases not matched to a gene: 18. Germline lookup yields CDR1 MNHNS and CDR2 SASEGT. CDR3 bases: TGTGCCAGCACCCAACTGTGGGTACCAGGGGACAGTCAGTACTTC. Residues: CASTQLWVPGDSQYF.

This clone has more than one count but fewer than ten. The chain recombines TRBV5-1 with TRBJ1-2; D perhaps matches TRBD1 (6 bases). This CDR3 contains 15 residues. In germline, CDR1 is SGHRS, CDR2 YFSETQ. V lost 2 bases and J 7 bases, leaving 18 bases between the germline ends. CDR3 sequence reads: CASSLAEDSFFGYTF. As DNA, the CDR3 is TGCGCCAGCAGCTTAGCTGAGGACAGTTTCTTTGGCTACACCTTC. Combining the CDR3 with reference TRBV5-1 and TRBJ1-2 gives the whole variable domain KAGVTQTPRYLIKTRGQQVTLSCSPISGHRSVSWYQQTPGQGLQFLFEYFSETQRNKGNFPGRFSGRQFSNSRSEMNVSTLELGDSALYLCASSLAEDSFFGYTFGSGTRLTVV.

The chain uses TRBV9 and TRBJ2-5; D gene unclear. V dropped 4 bases and J dropped 7 bases, with 17 bases sitting between them. Germline V lookup: CDR1 SGDLS, CDR2 YYNGEE. The CDR3 runs 14 residues. CDR3 DNA sequence: TGTGCCAGCAGCCCAAGCACTGCGGTGGGGACCCAGTACTTC. The encoded protein is CASSPSTAVGTQYF.

The DNA of the CDR3 is TGTGCCAGCAGCTCGTGGTCCGGGGACAGGGCGGAATCCAATGAGCAGTTCTTC. It is translated as CASSSWSGDRAESNEQFF. The V gene is TRBV11-2, the J gene TRBJ2-1; 9 bases map to TRBD1. The CDR3 spans 18 residues. Losses at the gene ends were 4 bases for V and 6 bases for J; bases not matched to a gene: 16. Germline CDR1 is SGHAT and CDR2 is FQNNGV.

The chain links TRBV9 to TRBJ1-1, with D unclear. CDR3 length: 14 amino acids. Trimming took off 2 bases at V and 6 bases at J, with 14 bases between the two ends. Germline V gives CDR1 SGDLS, CDR2 YYNGEE. CDR3 DNA sequence: TGTGCCAGCAGCGTGGGCAGCCGGCCTGCTGAAGCTTTCTTT. Amino acids: CASSVGSRPAEAFF.

This chain links TRBV6-1 with TRBJ2-1; 9 nucleotides agree with TRBD2. This CDR3 region has 17 residues. Per germline, CDR1 MNHNS and CDR2 SASEGT. The trim removed 4 bases at V and 1 base at J, leaving 8 bases unmatched. The CDR3 coding sequence is TGTGCCAGCAGTGGATCCGGCGGGGGGGCGTCCTACAATGAGCAGTTCTTC. It specifies CASSGSGGGASYNEQFF.

The chain couples TRBV30 to TRBJ1-3; D is uncertain. Trimming shortened V by 4 bases and J by 0 bases, and 7 bases separated the two germline ends. Germline V gene sequence: CDR1 GTSNPN, CDR2 SVGIG (reference sequence). This CDR3 contains 13 residues. The CDR3 region has the DNA TGTGCCTGGACAGTTACCTCTGGAAACACCATATATTTT. Protein: CAWTVTSGNTIYF.

Points on this clone: The identical CDR3 is also encoded by other nucleotide sequences in the sample. The chain recombines TRBV5-1 with TRBJ2-3; 11 positions agree with TRBD2. Germline V CDR1 and CDR2: SGHRS, YFSETQ. The CDR3 has 17 residues. V shed 1 base and J 3 bases; nucleotides not matched to a gene: 7. Here the CDR3 DNA reads TGCGCCAGCAGCTTGAATTTAGCGGGGGGGAGTACAGATACGCAGTATTTT. Amino acids: CASSLNLAGGSTDTQYF.